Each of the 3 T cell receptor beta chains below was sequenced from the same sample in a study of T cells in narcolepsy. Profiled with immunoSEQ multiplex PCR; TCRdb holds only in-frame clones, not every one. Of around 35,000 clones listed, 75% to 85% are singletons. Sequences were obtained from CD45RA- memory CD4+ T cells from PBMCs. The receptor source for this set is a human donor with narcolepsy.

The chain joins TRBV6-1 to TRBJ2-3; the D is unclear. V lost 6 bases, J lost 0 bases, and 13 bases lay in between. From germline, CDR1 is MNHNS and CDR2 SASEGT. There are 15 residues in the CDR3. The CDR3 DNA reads TGTGCCAGCAGAATTTATTATTCGAGCACAGATACGCAGTATTTT. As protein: CASRIYYSSTDTQYF.

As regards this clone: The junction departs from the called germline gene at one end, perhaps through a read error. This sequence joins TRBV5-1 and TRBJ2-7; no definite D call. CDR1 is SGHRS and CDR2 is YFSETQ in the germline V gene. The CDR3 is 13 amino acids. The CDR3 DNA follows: TGTGCCAGCAGCTTGGCCGCAGTCTACGAGCAGTACTTC. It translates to CASSLAAVYEQYF.

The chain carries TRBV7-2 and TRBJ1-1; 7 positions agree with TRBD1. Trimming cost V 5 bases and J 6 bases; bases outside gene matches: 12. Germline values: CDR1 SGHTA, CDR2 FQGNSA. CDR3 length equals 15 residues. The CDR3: CASSMFSGQAAEAFF. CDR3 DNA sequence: TGTGCCAGCAGCATGTTCTCCGGACAGGCCGCTGAAGCTTTCTTT.